These 19 T cell receptor beta chains were sequenced from one sample in a study of immune evolution from preneoplasia to lung adenocarcinoma (TCRdb year 2021). The library was made by the immunoSEQ multiplex PCR assay. TCRdb limited this immuneACCESS table to in-frame rearrangements with V and J called. A share of clones is missing; checked studies link under half to unresolved V genes, and the rest is unexplained. For this sample there are 6,000 to 8,500 clones; approximately 85% appear just once. The ten largest clones capture approximately 2.7% of the sample. The sequencing sample was made of FFPE minimally invasive lung adenocarcinoma tissue. The sample's cell subset or site label, decoded: micro-invasive lung adenocarcinoma (MIA). All receptors come from an older person with lung adenocarcinoma.

This chain links TRBV20-1 with TRBJ1-2; D gene uncertain. The CDR3 has 11 residues. CDR1 is DFQATT, CDR2 SNEGSKA, per germline (reference sequence). Trimming took 1 base from V and 5 from J, leaving 5 bases between them. The CDR3: CSARAWYGYTF. The CDR3 coding sequence is TGCAGTGCTAGAGCGTGGTATGGCTACACCTTC.

J is TRBJ1-2 and V is TRBV6-5; TRBD1 aligns across 9 bases. This CDR3 region has 14 residues. V trimming: 2 bases; J trimming: 8 bases; junction bases outside the gene matches: 6. Germline V gene sequence: CDR1 MNHEY, CDR2 SVGAGI. CDR3 bases: TGTGCCAGCAGTTACGGGGGACAGGGAGGGGGCTACACCTTC. It translates to CASSYGGQGGGYTF.

The chain uses TRBV7-2 and TRBJ2-3, with D tentatively TRBD2 (6 bases). CDR3 length: 15 amino acids. Trimming took off 4 bases at V and 1 base at J, with 12 bases between the two ends. Germline CDR1 and CDR2: SGHTA and FQGNSA. The CDR3 sequence: CASSSQPGGTDTQYF. CDR3 coding DNA: TGTGCCAGCAGCTCTCAACCGGGAGGCACAGATACGCAGTATTTT.

The chain carries TRBV21-1 and TRBJ1-5; the D call in the table, TRBD1, was not verified against the DNA. TRBV21-1 is classified as a pseudogene. This CDR3 spans 11 amino acids. Here the CDR3 DNA reads TGTGCCGTTGAATCGGACACAATACAGCATTTT. This codes for CAVESDTIQHF.

The chain uses TRBV5-6 and TRBJ1-1; tentative D call: TRBD1 (5 bases). Germline V gene lookup returns CDR1 SGHDT and CDR2 YYEEEE. The CDR3 spans 15 residues. V was pared by 4 bases and J by 0 bases, with 13 bases between. The DNA of the CDR3 is TGTGCCAGCAGCGTCCGGGACGGCATGAACACTGAAGCTTTCTTT. This sequence encodes CASSVRDGMNTEAFF.

This clone showed up just once. V and J are TRBV18 and TRBJ2-1; D unresolved. The CDR3 extends over 17 amino acids. Germline V lookup: CDR1 KGHSH, CDR2 LQKENI. The V gene lost 2 bases and the J gene lost 6 bases, with 20 bases spanning the gap. The CDR3 loop is CASSPSQVSTLFNEQFF. DNA for the CDR3: TGTGCCAGCTCACCATCTCAGGTTTCGACATTATTCAATGAGCAGTTCTTC.

There are a few counts of this clone. The CDR3, as DNA: TGTGCCAGCAGCTTAAACTCAGGATTGGGTCAGCCCCAGCATTTT. This gives the protein CASSLNSGLGQPQHF. The rearrangement links TRBV7-8 to TRBJ1-5; D is undetermined. The germline gives CDR1 SGHVS, CDR2 FQNEAQ. V lost 2 bases, J lost 6 bases, and 14 bases lay in between. The CDR3 runs 15 residues. The variable domain in full, completed from reference TRBV7-8 and TRBJ1-5, reads GAGVSQSPRYKVAKRGQDVALRCDPISGHVSLFWYQQALGQGPEFLTYFQNEAQLDKSGLPSDRFFAERPEGSVSTLKIQRTQQEDSAVYLCASSLNSGLGQPQHFGDGTRLSIL.

This clone was recorded a few times. The chain combines TRBV7-2 with TRBJ1-1; D is possibly TRBD1 (5 bases). V was clipped by 4 bases and J by 1 base, with 10 bases between them. Germline V gene sequence: CDR1 SGHTA, CDR2 FQGNSA. The CDR3 sequence is 14 residues long. CDR3 DNA sequence: TGTGCCAGCAGCTACCGGGACCGGAACACTGAAGCTTTCTTT. Translated, it gives CASSYRDRNTEAFF.

The J gene is TRBJ1-1, the V gene TRBV2, with a possible D match to TRBD1 (5 bases). This CDR3 spans 14 amino acids. V lost 2 bases, J lost 4 bases, and 11 bases lay in between. Germline V CDR1 and CDR2: SNHLY, FYNNEI. DNA of the CDR3: TGTGCCAGCAGTGAACCTTTAAGGGGCACTGAAGCTTTCTTT. This codes for CASSEPLRGTEAFF.

In nucleotides, the CDR3 is TGCGCCAGCAGCTTCGTGGGCGAGTCTGAAGCTTTCTTT. As protein: CASSFVGESEAFF. The chain couples TRBV5-1 to TRBJ1-1; D not resolved. Trimming shortened V by 2 bases and J by 6 bases, and 11 bases separated the two germline ends. Germline V gene data show CDR1 as SGHRS and CDR2 as YFSETQ. The CDR3 totals 13 residues.

J is TRBJ2-1 and V is TRBV5-4, with TRBD1 matching 8 bases. The J segment lost 5 bases and the V segment lost 4 bases, leaving 8 bases of the junction unmatched. The CDR3 loop spans 15 amino acids. The germline V gene has CDR1 SGHNT and CDR2 YYREEE (reference sequence). The CDR3 nucleotides are TGTGCCAGCAGCGCGGACGGACAGGGCGACAATGAGCAGTTCTTC. Residues: CASSADGQGDNEQFF.

This clone was seen only once. The chain recombines TRBV2 with TRBJ2-7; D is perhaps TRBD1 (6 bases). CDR1 and CDR2 (germline): SNHLY, FYNNEI. V lost 6 bases and J lost 2, with 11 bases in between. The CDR3 contains 13 residues. CDR3 in amino acids: CASRTTGAYEQYF. In nucleotides, the CDR3 is TGTGCCAGCAGAACGACAGGAGCCTACGAGCAGTACTTC.

This clone was seen only once. The chain has TRBV7-2 and TRBJ2-1, with TRBD2 matching 11 bases. The CDR3 has 18 residues. The V and J ends lost 2 bases and 7 bases, in that order; junction bases with no gene match: 13. Germline loops: CDR1 SGHTA, CDR2 FQGNSA. As DNA, the CDR3 is TGTGCCAGCAGCTTAAACAGGGGGGCTAGCGGGAGGCGGAATGAGCAGTTCTTC. Its protein product is CASSLNRGASGRRNEQFF.

The CDR3 DNA reads TGTGCCTGGAGTGGGCTAGCGGGAGGCCCCACAGATACGCAGTATTTT. Translated: CAWSGLAGGPTDTQYF. This chain joins TRBV30 and TRBJ2-3, with 11 bases lining up with TRBD2. The ends lost 1 base at V and 2 bases at J; junction bases unmatched: 5. The V gene's germline CDR1 is GTSNPN and CDR2 SVGIG (reference sequence). The CDR3 loop spans 16 amino acids.

The V call is TRBV11-2, the J call TRBJ2-6, with D uncertain. The CDR3 totals 13 residues. In germline, CDR1 is SGHAT, CDR2 FQNNGV. Deletions cut 2 bases from V and 2 bases from J, with 1 base between. The CDR3 loop is CASSLPGANVLTF. CDR3 DNA sequence: TGTGCCAGCAGCTTACCTGGGGCCAACGTCCTGACTTTC.

The chain uses TRBV2 and TRBJ2-5, with 12 bases aligning to TRBD1. CDR1 is SNHLY and CDR2 is FYNNEI in the germline V gene. CDR3 length: 15 residues. Germline trimming cut 6 bases from V and 11 bases from J; bases unmatched to any gene: 13. DNA of the CDR3: TGTGCCAGCAGACAAACCGGGACAGGGGGCGGTGAGCAGTACTTC. The encoded protein is CASRQTGTGGGEQYF.

The chain is built from TRBV2 and TRBJ1-3; D possibly corresponds to TRBD1 (5 bases). Germline loops: CDR1 SNHLY, CDR2 FYNNEI. Trimming removed 7 bases from V and 3 bases from J, with 13 bases in between. The CDR3 runs 14 residues. The chain's CDR3 is CASKSGGSGNTIYF. The DNA of the CDR3 is TGTGCCAGCAAGTCTGGGGGAAGTGGAAACACCATATATTTT.

The V call is TRBV7-3, the J call TRBJ2-2, with a weak D call TRBD1 (5 bases). Germline V CDR1 and CDR2: SGHTA, FQGTGA. The CDR3 is 14 residues long. Trimming removed 5 bases at V and 3 bases at J, with 10 bases between. The CDR3 DNA is TGTGCCAGCAGCAACCTCAGGGACACCGGGGAGCTGTTTTTT. Translated, it gives CASSNLRDTGELFF.

The count of this clone is one. This chain links TRBV6-1 with TRBJ2-3, with 8 bases identical to TRBD1. The CDR3 sequence is 14 residues long. In germline, CDR1 is MNHNS, CDR2 SASEGT. The trim removed 4 bases at V and 4 bases at J, leaving 4 bases unmatched. The CDR3, as DNA: TGTGCCAGCAGTGGGACAGGGAACCCAGATACGCAGTATTTT. Residues: CASSGTGNPDTQYF.